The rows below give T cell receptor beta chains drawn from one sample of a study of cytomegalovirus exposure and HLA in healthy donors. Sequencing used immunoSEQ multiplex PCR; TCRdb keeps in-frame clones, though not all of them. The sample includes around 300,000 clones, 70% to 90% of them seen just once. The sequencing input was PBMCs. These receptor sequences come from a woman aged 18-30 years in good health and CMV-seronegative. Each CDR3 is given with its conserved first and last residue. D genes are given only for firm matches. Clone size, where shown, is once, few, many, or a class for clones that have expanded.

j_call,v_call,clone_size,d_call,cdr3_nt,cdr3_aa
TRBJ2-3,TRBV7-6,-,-,TGTGCCAGCAGCTTAGCGGAGGGAAATCCCACAGATACGCAGTATTTT,CASSLAEGNPTDTQYF
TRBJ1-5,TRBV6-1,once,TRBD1,TGTGCCAGCAGTGACTATCGGGACAGGGGCAATCAGCCCCAGCATTTT,CASSDYRDRGNQPQHF
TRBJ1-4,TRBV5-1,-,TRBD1,TGCGCCAGCAGCTATACTGACAGGGGCGGCGAAAAACTGTTTTTT,CASSYTDRGGEKLFF
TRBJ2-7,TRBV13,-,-,TGTGCCAGCAGCTCCCCCGTCGAGCAGTACTTC,CASSSPVEQYF
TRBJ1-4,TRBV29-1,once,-,TGCAGCGTTTTCTCCGCGAGGGCCCCAAAACTGTTTTTT,CSVFSARAPKLFF
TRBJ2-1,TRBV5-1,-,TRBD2,TGCGCCAGCAGCTTCGGGGGGGACTACAATGAGCAGTTCTTC,CASSFGGDYNEQFF
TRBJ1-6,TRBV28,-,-,TGTGCCACCTTGACGAACACAGGGAGTTCACCCCTCCACTTT,CATLTNTGSSPLHF
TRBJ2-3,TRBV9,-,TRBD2,TGTGCCAGCAGCGGGGGGACTAGCGGCCACACAGATACGCAGTATTTT,CASSGGTSGHTDTQYF
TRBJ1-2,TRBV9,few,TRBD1,TGTGCCAGCAGCGTAAGGGGGCAGGACTATGGCTACACCTTC,CASSVRGQDYGYTF
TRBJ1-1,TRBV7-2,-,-,TGTGCCAGCAGAAGGGGGGGCTCCACTGAAGCTTTCTTT,CASRRGGSTEAFF
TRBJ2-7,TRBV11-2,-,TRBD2,TGTGCCAGCAGCTTAGGTTATAGCGGGAGGGCCGGCGAGCAGTACTTC,CASSLGYSGRAGEQYF
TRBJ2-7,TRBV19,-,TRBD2,TGTGCCAGTAGTATTACCAGCGGGAGTATCCACGAGCAGTACTTC,CASSITSGSIHEQYF
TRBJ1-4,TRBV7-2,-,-,TGTGCCAGCAGCTTAGTTGCACGCGGGGCCGATGGTGAAAAACTGTTTTTT,CASSLVARGADGEKLFF
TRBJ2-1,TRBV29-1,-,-,TGCAGCGTCCCTTCCCGACAGGTCTCCTACAATGAGCAGTTCTTC,CSVPSRQVSYNEQFF
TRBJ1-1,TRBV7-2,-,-,TGTGCCAGCAGCCCTCACAGGGACCGGAGGCAAGCTTTCTTT,CASSPHRDRRQAFF
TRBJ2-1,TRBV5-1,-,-,TGCGCCAGCAGCTTGGACTGGAATGAGCAGTTCTTC,CASSLDWNEQFF